This entry lists 19 T cell receptor beta chains sequenced from one sample in a study of blood T cell repertoires in COVID-19. The table came from immunoSEQ multiplex PCR; TCRdb's copy has only in-frame clones and leaves some out. The table includes 110,000 or so clones, more than 75% detected once. The sample comprised peripheral blood. The receptors stem from a man in his 60s with acute or convalescent COVID-19.

In its sample, this clone was seen a few times. The genes are TRBV5-1 and TRBJ1-1; D not resolved. Germline V lookup: CDR1 SGHRS, CDR2 YFSETQ. The CDR3 covers 13 residues. Trimming left V 4 bases short and J 1 base short, with 8 bases between. The CDR3 bases are TGCGCCAGCAGCCCTCGACAGAACACTGAAGCTTTCTTT. Amino acid sequence: CASSPRQNTEAFF.

This clone was seen a single time. The chain uses TRBV6-2 or TRBV6-3 and TRBJ2-5, with D uncertain. The germline V gene encodes CDR1 MNHEY and CDR2 SVGEGT. V was shortened by 2 bases and J by 5 bases, with 15 bases between the two germline ends. There are 15 residues in the CDR3. The CDR3 is CASSYIPRGGETQYF. The CDR3 bases are TGTGCCAGCAGTTACATCCCTCGAGGTGGCGAGACCCAGTACTTC.

The chain uses TRBV29-1 and TRBJ2-2; TRBD2 agrees at 7 bases. V gave up 6 bases and J gave up 7 bases; unmatched junction bases: 8. The CDR3 sequence is 13 residues long. Germline CDR1 and CDR2: SQVTM and ANQGSEA. The CDR3 loop reads CSVGGRAVGELFF. DNA of the CDR3: TGCAGCGTCGGGGGGAGGGCCGTCGGGGAGCTGTTTTTT.

The V and J genes are TRBV27 and TRBJ2-7; unclear D gene. The germline gives CDR1 MNHEY, CDR2 SMNVEV (reference sequence). The germline V and J ends were trimmed by 4 bases and 4 bases, with 8 bases remaining between them. This CDR3 spans 12 amino acids. CDR3 coding DNA: TGTGCCAGCAGTTCCTCGGGTTACGAGCAGTACTTC. Translated: CASSSSGYEQYF.

The chain joins TRBV4-1 to TRBJ2-7; no clear D. This CDR3 has 16 residues. Germline lookup yields CDR1 MGHRA and CDR2 YSYEKL. The V end lost 0 bases, the J end lost 0 bases, and 12 bases lay between the germline ends. CDR3 region: CASSQEPKASSYEQYF. The CDR3 DNA follows: TGCGCCAGCAGCCAAGAACCGAAAGCGAGCTCCTACGAGCAGTACTTC.

This clone has just a few counts. V usage is TRBV28 and J usage is TRBJ1-5; 7 bases are shared with TRBD1. V gave up 8 bases and J gave up 0 bases; unmatched junction bases: 16. Germline V gene data show CDR1 as MDHEN and CDR2 as SYDVKM. The CDR3 is 18 residues long. This CDR3 reads CASRFRQGRRISNQPQHF. CDR3 nucleotides: TGTGCCAGCCGATTTCGACAGGGAAGGAGGATTAGCAATCAGCCCCAGCATTTT.

V is TRBV28 and J is TRBJ2-5; D is uncertain. The CDR3 has 12 amino acids. Germline assignment: CDR1 MDHEN and CDR2 SYDVKM. With 5 bases removed from V and 4 bases from J, the gap between germline ends came to 8 bases. CDR3 in DNA: TGTGCCAGCAGTCTTGCGGCAGAGACCCAGTACTTC. It is translated as CASSLAAETQYF.

This CDR3 reads CASRTGAATNEKLFF. DNA of the CDR3: TGTGCCAGCAGGACGGGTGCAGCGACTAATGAAAAACTGTTTTTT. The chain is built from TRBV27 and TRBJ1-4; D is ambiguous. In germline, CDR1 is MNHEY, CDR2 SMNVEV (reference sequence). Deletions cut 6 bases from V and 2 bases from J, with 13 bases between. The CDR3 has 15 amino acids. The entire variable domain, with the rest obtained from reference TRBV27 and TRBJ1-4, is as follows: EAQVTQNPRYLITVTGKKLTVTCSQNMNHEYMSWYRQDPGLGLRQIYYSMNVEVTDKGDVPEGYKVSRKEKRNFPLILESPSPNQTSLYFCASRTGAATNEKLFFGSGTQLSVL.

Only one count was recorded for this clone. The chain's CDR3 is CASSLSPGKSSYEQYF. As DNA, the CDR3 is TGTGCCAGCAGTTTATCCCCGGGAAAGAGCTCCTACGAGCAGTACTTC. The chain employs TRBV28 and TRBJ2-7; the D gene is possibly TRBD2 (5 bases). Per the germline V gene, CDR1 is MDHEN and CDR2 is SYDVKM. The V and J ends lost 1 base and 0 bases respectively, with 13 bases between them. The CDR3 runs to 16 residues. Supplemented by reference TRBV28 and TRBJ2-7, the full variable domain reads DVKVTQSSRYLVKRTGEKVFLECVQDMDHENMFWYRQDPGLGLRLIYFSYDVKMKEKGDIPEGYSVSREKKERFSLILESASTNQTSMYLCASSLSPGKSSYEQYFGPGTRLTVT.

The chain carries TRBV29-1 and TRBJ2-1; a weak D match, TRBD2 (6 bases). Trimming removed 5 bases from V and 1 base from J, with 15 bases in between. Germline lookup yields CDR1 SQVTM and CDR2 ANQGSEA. CDR3 length equals 15 residues. In DNA form, the CDR3 reads TGCAGCGTTATTGGGCTGCGGGAATCCTACAATGAGCAGTTCTTC. As protein: CSVIGLRESYNEQFF.

The chain employs TRBV6-5 and TRBJ2-1; 7 bases are a match to TRBD1. Germline V lookup: CDR1 MNHEY, CDR2 SVGAGI. With V trimmed by 8 bases and J by 4 bases, 11 bases remained unmatched. The CDR3 is 15 amino acids. For the CDR3, the DNA is TGTGCCAGCTCCCGGGTAGGGGGCGCGTACAATGAGCAGTTCTTC. This sequence encodes CASSRVGGAYNEQFF.

The chain is built from TRBV2 and TRBJ2-3; TRBD2 matches at 9 bases. V was clipped by 2 bases and J by 4 bases; unmatched bases: 10. The CDR3 loop spans 17 amino acids. Looked up from germline, CDR1 is SNHLY and CDR2 is FYNNEI. For the CDR3, the DNA is TGTGCCAGCAGTGAAACGGGAGGCGGGAGGGGGGCAGATACGCAGTATTTT. It encodes CASSETGGGRGADTQYF.

This clone was observed a few times. The gene calls are TRBV5-4 and TRBJ1-2, with 7 nucleotides matching TRBD1. V lost 0 bases and J lost 8; bases outside the gene matches: 4. The CDR3 has 13 amino acids. Germline V gives CDR1 SGHNT, CDR2 YYREEE (reference sequence). CDR3 amino acids: CASSLDRGGGYTF. CDR3 DNA: TGTGCCAGCAGCTTGGACAGGGGAGGAGGCTACACCTTC.

The chain couples TRBV3-1 (or the pseudogene TRBV3-2) to TRBJ2-1, with a weak D call TRBD2 (6 bases). CDR1 is LGHDT, CDR2 YNNKEL, per germline (reference sequence). The CDR3 runs to 19 residues. Trimming took 1 base from V and 0 from J, leaving 19 bases between them. The CDR3 reads CASSQGRIAAKRSYNEQFF. CDR3 bases: TGTGCCAGCAGCCAAGGAAGGATAGCGGCCAAGCGCTCCTACAATGAGCAGTTCTTC.

The chain joins TRBV9 to TRBJ2-3, with TRBD2 matching 8 bases. The CDR3 extends over 16 amino acids. Germline CDR1 is SGDLS and CDR2 is YYNGEE. Losses at the gene ends were 4 bases for V and 0 bases for J; bases not matched to a gene: 7. The DNA of the CDR3 is TGTGCCAGCAGCCTGGGACTAGAGGATAGCACAGATACGCAGTATTTT. It translates to CASSLGLEDSTDTQYF.

This sequence joins TRBV7-2 and TRBJ1-5; D possibly corresponds to TRBD1 (5 bases). Trimming took off 2 bases at V and 5 bases at J, with 7 bases between the two ends. CDR1 and CDR2 (germline): SGHTA, FQGNSA. The CDR3 loop spans 13 amino acids. The CDR3 spells CASSLQGDQPQHF. The CDR3 nucleotides read TGTGCCAGCAGCTTACAGGGCGATCAGCCCCAGCATTTT.

V usage is TRBV10-2 and J usage is TRBJ2-7; the match to TRBD1 covers 12 bases. There are 16 residues in the CDR3. Germline V gene lookup returns CDR1 WSHSY and CDR2 SAAADI. J gave up 4 bases and V 4 bases, and 8 bases lay outside the gene matches. The CDR3 spells CASSGPGQGAKYEQYF. In DNA, the CDR3 is TGCGCCAGCAGTGGGCCGGGACAGGGGGCGAAGTACGAGCAGTACTTC.

In this sample, this clone turned up once. This chain connects TRBV3-1 (or the pseudogene TRBV3-2) to TRBJ1-1, with a weak D call TRBD1 (5 bases). Per the germline V gene, CDR1 is LGHDT and CDR2 is YNNKEL (reference sequence). The CDR3 loop spans 13 amino acids. The V end lost 7 bases, the J end lost 5 bases, and 14 bases lay between the germline ends. The CDR3 region is CASMIQGRTEAFF. DNA of the CDR3: TGTGCCAGCATGATTCAGGGTAGAACTGAAGCTTTCTTT.

J is TRBJ2-7 and V is TRBV7-2; 7 bases agree with TRBD2. The CDR3 sequence is 16 residues long. Germline CDR1 reads SGHTA; CDR2 reads FQGNSA. The trim removed 0 bases at V and 2 bases at J, leaving 7 bases unmatched. CDR3 sequence: CASSLAGGTPAYEQYF. The CDR3 nucleotides read TGTGCCAGCAGCTTAGCCGGGGGGACTCCTGCCTACGAGCAGTACTTC.